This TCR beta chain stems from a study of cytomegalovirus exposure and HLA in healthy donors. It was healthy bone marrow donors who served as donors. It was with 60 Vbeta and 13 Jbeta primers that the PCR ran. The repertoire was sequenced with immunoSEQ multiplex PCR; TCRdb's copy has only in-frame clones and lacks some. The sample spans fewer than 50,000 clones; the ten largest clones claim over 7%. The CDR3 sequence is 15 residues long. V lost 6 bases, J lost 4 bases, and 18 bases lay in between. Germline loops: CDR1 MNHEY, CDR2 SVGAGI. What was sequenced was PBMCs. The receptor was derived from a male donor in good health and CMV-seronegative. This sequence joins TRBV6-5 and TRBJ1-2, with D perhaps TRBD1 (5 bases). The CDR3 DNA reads TGTGCCAGCAGCGATGGAGGCGGGGGAGGCTATGGCTACACCTTC. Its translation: CASSDGGGGGYGYTF.